Included here is one T cell receptor (beta chain) sequence, with context. What it recognizes is unknown. The PCR made use of 60 Vbeta and 13 Jbeta primers. Clones were sequenced by immunoSEQ multiplex PCR, and TCRdb holds only the in-frame ones, with some missing. The sample consists of 150,000 to 200,000 clones, about 62% of them appearing once. The record originates from a study of cytomegalovirus exposure and HLA in healthy donors. General study findings and limits: Listed as cytomegalovirus-associated were 164 TCR beta chains.

The receptor's source is a man between 40 and 49 years old in good health and CMV-seronegative. The sequenced sample consisted of PBMCs.

The CDR3 coding sequence is TGCGCCAGCAGCTTGGAAGCGAATCGGGTGGCAGATACGCAGTATTTT. It translates to CASSLEANRVADTQYF. This chain joins TRBV5-1 and TRBJ2-3, with no clear D. The CDR3 runs 16 residues. CDR1 and CDR2 (germline): SGHRS, YFSETQ. V was cut by 0 bases and J by 4 bases, with 15 bases left in between.